Listed below are T cell receptor beta chains from one sample, sequenced in a study of response to subunit inactivated influenza vaccine. One entry per CDR3 protein, called by TCRdb with MiXCR from the RT-PCR reads. The top ten hold 11% of the sample, which has about 570,000 distinct CDR3 sequences, roughly 10% seen once. These data were also reused for a study on T cells expressing NK-cell markers.

The sample consisted of PBMCs from blood, taken on the day of vaccination. The source is a man between 45 and 60 years old who received an inactivated influenza vaccine. The CDR3 runs from the conserved cysteine through the conserved F or W. Fields, in order: V gene, clone size, J gene, D gene, CDR3 protein, CDR3 DNA. D genes are given only for firm matches. A row's size may be missing; if present it is once, few, many or a size class.

>TRBV29-1|few|TRBJ2-5|TRBD1
CSVSRGLQETQYF
TGCAGCGTGTCCAGGGGGCTTCAAGAGACCCAGTACTTC
>TRBV4-1|-|TRBJ1-4|TRBD1
CASSPRGQGGETNEKLFF
TGCGCCAGCAGCCCTAGGGGACAGGGAGGGGAAACTAATGAAAAACTGTTTTTT
>TRBV11-3|few|TRBJ2-1|TRBD2
CASSSGTTDNEQFF
TGTGCCAGCAGCTCCGGGACTACGGACAATGAGCAGTTCTTC
>TRBV19|few|TRBJ1-2|TRBD1
CASTWTGGYTF
TGTGCCAGTACTTGGACAGGGGGCTACACCTTC
>TRBV12-3/TRBV12-4|few|TRBJ2-1|TRBD1
CASRTGQNNEQFF
TGTGCCAGCAGAACGGGACAGAACAATGAGCAGTTCTTC
>TRBV7-8|few|TRBJ1-2|-
CASSPRQALYGYTF
TGTGCCAGCAGCCCCCGACAGGCCCTCTATGGCTACACCTTC
>TRBV6-2/TRBV6-3|few|TRBJ2-2|TRBD2
CASIGLAGGKTGELFF
TGTGCCAGCATCGGACTAGCGGGGGGGAAGACCGGGGAGCTGTTTTTT
>TRBV3-1|few|TRBJ2-7|-
CASSQSGSVNYEQYF
TGTGCCAGCAGCCAATCGGGCAGTGTAAACTACGAGCAGTACTTC
>TRBV5-1|few|TRBJ2-1|TRBD2
CASSLAGRGGEEQFF
TGCGCCAGCAGCTTGGCCGGGCGGGGGGGCGAGGAGCAGTTCTTC
>TRBV6-5|few|TRBJ2-1|TRBD1
CASSSKDRGLYEQFF
TGTGCCAGCAGTTCGAAAGACAGGGGGCTCTATGAGCAGTTCTTC
>TRBV30|-|TRBJ1-5|TRBD1
CAWSRQGDQPQHF
TGTGCCTGGAGCCGACAGGGGGATCAGCCCCAGCATTTT
>TRBV6-1|few|TRBJ1-5|-
CASNHLVGLENQPQHF
TGTGCCAGCAACCACCTCGTGGGACTGGAAAATCAGCCCCAGCATTTT
>TRBV20-1|few|TRBJ2-3|TRBD2
CSATILAGGTDTQYF
TGCAGTGCGACCATACTAGCGGGGGGCACAGATACGCAGTATTTT
>TRBV18|few|TRBJ2-3|-
CASSTMLGSTDTQYF
TGTGCCAGCTCAACGATGCTGGGTAGCACAGATACGCAGTATTTT
>TRBV25-1|few|TRBJ1-1|-
CASSEAGHQNTEAFF
TGTGCCAGCAGTGAAGCCGGACACCAGAACACTGAAGCTTTCTTT
>TRBV7-6|-|TRBJ2-1|TRBD2
CASSLGGREGNNEQFF
TGTGCCAGCAGCCTCGGGGGGCGGGAGGGGAACAATGAGCAGTTCTTC
>TRBV24-1|-|TRBJ2-5|TRBD1
CATSEGTGQETQYF
TGTGCCACCAGTGAAGGGACAGGGCAGGAGACCCAGTACTTC
>TRBV12-3/TRBV12-4|few|TRBJ1-1|-
CASTLSQPREAFF
TGTGCCAGCACCCTGTCCCAGCCCCGTGAAGCTTTCTTT
>TRBV20-1|-|TRBJ2-7|TRBD2
CSAKPGLAGDEQYF
TGCAGTGCTAAACCCGGACTAGCGGGAGACGAGCAGTACTTC
>TRBV4-3|-|TRBJ1-2|-
CASSFLGGDLNYGYTF
TGCGCCAGCAGCTTCCTAGGGGGAGACCTTAACTATGGCTACACCTTC
>TRBV6-2/TRBV6-3|-|TRBJ2-5|TRBD1
CASSWGQGGRLETQYF
TGTGCCAGCAGCTGGGGACAGGGGGGAAGACTAGAGACCCAGTACTTC